Sequencing of this TCR beta chain was carried out in a study of monozygotic twins with inflammatory bowel disease. Study-wide results and caveats: People with IBD had fewer clonotypes in common with others than healthy twins did, especially with disease activity.

A word on this clonotype: Antigen: not known.

Molecular identifiers with 6-nucleotide sample barcodes were added during cDNA synthesis via template switching. TCRdb re-called the 5' RACE reads; every CDR3 protein appears as one record, without DNA. The sample table includes 300,000 to 400,000 distinct CDR3 sequences. Germline CDR1 SEHNR, CDR2 FQNEAQ (reference sequence). This CDR3 is 14 amino acids long. Specimen: blood. The sequence was obtained from a human donor with ulcerative colitis or Crohn's disease, or a healthy co-twin of an affected twin (not recorded which). The chain couples TRBV7-9 to TRBJ2-1. The CDR3 loop reads CASSLVGKYNEQFF.